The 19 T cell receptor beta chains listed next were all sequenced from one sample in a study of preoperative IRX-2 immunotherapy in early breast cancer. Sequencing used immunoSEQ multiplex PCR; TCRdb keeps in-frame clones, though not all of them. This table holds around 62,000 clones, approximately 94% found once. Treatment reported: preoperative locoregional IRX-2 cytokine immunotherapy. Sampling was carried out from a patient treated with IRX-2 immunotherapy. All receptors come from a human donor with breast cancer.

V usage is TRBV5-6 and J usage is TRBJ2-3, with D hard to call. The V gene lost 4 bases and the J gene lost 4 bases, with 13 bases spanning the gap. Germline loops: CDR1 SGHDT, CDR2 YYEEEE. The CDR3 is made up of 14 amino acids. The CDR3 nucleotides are TGTGCCAGCAGCCCCTGGCAGGTTGCAGATACGCAGTATTTT. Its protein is CASSPWQVADTQYF.

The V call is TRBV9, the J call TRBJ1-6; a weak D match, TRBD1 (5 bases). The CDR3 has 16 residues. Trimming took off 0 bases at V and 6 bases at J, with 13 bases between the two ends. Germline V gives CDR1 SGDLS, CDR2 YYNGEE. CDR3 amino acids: CASSVGWDGFNSPLHF. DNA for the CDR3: TGTGCCAGCAGCGTAGGGTGGGACGGCTTTAATTCACCCCTCCACTTT.

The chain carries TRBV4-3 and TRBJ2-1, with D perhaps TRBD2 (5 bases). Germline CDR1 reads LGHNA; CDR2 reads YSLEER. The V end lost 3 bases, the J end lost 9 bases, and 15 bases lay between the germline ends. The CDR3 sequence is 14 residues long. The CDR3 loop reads CASSQADLRAEQFF. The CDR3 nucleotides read TGCGCCAGCAGCCAGGCTGACCTGAGGGCTGAGCAGTTCTTC.

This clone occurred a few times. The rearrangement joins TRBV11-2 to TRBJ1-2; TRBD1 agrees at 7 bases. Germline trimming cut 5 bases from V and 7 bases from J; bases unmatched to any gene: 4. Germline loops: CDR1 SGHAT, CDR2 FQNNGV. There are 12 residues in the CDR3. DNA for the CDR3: TGTGCCAGCAGCCAAGGGACAGCTGGCTACACCTTC. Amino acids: CASSQGTAGYTF.

CDR3 sequence (DNA): TGCGCCAGCAGCTCAGGAACAGGGCGAAGGGATCCCGGGGAGCTGTTTTTT. Translation: CASSSGTGRRDPGELFF. This chain joins TRBV5-1 and TRBJ2-2, with D possibly being TRBD1 (6 bases). CDR3 length: 17 residues. Trimming cost V 3 bases and J 6 bases, with 21 bases left between them. Germline CDR1 SGHRS, CDR2 YFSETQ.

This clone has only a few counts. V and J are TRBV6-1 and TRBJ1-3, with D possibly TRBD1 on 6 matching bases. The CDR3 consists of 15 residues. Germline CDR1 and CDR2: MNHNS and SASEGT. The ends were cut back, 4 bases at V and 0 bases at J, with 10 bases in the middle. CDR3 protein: CASSATGSSGNTIYF. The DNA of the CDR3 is TGTGCCAGCAGTGCTACAGGGAGCTCTGGAAACACCATATATTTT.

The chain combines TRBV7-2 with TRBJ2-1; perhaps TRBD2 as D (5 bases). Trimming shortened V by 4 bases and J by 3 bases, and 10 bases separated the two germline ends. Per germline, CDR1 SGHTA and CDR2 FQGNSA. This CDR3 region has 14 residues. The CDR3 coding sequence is TGTGCCAGCAGCTCTAGCCAGGTCTACAATGAGCAGTTCTTC. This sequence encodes CASSSSQVYNEQFF.

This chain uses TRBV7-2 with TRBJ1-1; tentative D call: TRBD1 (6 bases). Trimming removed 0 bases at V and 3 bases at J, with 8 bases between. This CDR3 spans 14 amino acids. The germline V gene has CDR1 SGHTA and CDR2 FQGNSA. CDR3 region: CASSLAAGDTEAFF. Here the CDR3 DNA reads TGTGCCAGCAGCTTAGCCGCAGGGGACACTGAAGCTTTCTTT.

CDR3 loop: CASSVGRHDQYF. CDR3 DNA: TGTGCCAGCAGCGTTGGGAGGCACGACCAGTACTTC. The chain uses TRBV13 and TRBJ2-5, with a possible D match to TRBD2 (6 bases). V dropped 5 bases and J dropped 10 bases, with 14 bases sitting between them. The CDR3 contains 12 residues. Germline CDR1 is PRHDT and CDR2 is FYEKMQ (reference sequence).

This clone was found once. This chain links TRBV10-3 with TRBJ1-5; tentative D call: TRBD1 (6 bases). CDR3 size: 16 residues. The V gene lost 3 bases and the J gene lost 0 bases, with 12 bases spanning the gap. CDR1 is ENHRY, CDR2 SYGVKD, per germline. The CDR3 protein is CAISDGGPGSNQPQHF. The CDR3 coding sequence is TGTGCCATCAGTGACGGGGGGCCGGGTAGCAATCAGCCCCAGCATTTT.

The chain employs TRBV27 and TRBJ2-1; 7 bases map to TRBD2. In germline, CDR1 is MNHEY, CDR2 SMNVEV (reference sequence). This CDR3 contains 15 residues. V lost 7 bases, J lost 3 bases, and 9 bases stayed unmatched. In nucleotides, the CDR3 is TGTGCCAGCAAATTGGGGGGGACCAACTACAATGAGCAGTTCTTC. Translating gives CASKLGGTNYNEQFF.

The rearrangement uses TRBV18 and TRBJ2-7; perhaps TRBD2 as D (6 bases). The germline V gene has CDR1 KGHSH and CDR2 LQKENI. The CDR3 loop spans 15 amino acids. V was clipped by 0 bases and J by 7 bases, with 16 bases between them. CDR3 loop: CASSPPVRVAGEQYF. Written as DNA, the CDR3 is TGTGCCAGCTCACCACCGGTGCGGGTGGCGGGGGAGCAGTACTTC.

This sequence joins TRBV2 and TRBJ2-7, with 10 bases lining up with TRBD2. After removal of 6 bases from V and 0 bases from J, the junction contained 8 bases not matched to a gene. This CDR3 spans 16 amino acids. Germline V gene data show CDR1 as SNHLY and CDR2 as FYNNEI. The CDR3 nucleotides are TGTGCCAGCAGATCGGGAGCGGGAGGGGACTCCTACGAGCAGTACTTC. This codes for CASRSGAGGDSYEQYF.

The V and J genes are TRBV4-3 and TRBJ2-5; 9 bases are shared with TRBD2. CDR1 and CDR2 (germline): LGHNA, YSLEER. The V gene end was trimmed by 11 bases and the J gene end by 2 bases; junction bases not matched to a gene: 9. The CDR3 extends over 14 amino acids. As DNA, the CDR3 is TGCGCCTTTCGGACTAGCGTTTTACAAGAGACCCAGTACTTC. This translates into CAFRTSVLQETQYF.

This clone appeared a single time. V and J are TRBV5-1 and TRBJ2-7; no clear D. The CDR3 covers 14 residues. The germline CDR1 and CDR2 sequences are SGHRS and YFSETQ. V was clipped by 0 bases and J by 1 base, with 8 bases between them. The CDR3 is CASSLASTSYEQYF. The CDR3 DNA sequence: TGCGCCAGCAGCTTGGCGAGTACTTCCTACGAGCAGTACTTC. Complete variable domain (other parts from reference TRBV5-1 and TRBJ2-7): KAGVTQTPRYLIKTRGQQVTLSCSPISGHRSVSWYQQTPGQGLQFLFEYFSETQRNKGNFPGRFSGRQFSNSRSEMNVSTLELGDSALYLCASSLASTSYEQYFGPGTRLTVT.

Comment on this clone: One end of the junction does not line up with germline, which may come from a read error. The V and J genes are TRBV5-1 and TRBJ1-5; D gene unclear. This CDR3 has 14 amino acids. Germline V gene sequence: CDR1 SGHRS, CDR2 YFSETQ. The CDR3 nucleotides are TGCGCCAGCAGCTTTAACGGGGAGGGTCAGTCCCAGCATTTT. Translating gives CASSFNGEGQSQHF.

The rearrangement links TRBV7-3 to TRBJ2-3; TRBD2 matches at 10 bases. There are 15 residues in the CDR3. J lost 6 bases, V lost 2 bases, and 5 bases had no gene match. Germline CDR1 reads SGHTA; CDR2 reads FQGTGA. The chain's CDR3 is CASSLLAGDPDTQYF. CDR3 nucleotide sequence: TGTGCCAGCAGCTTACTAGCGGGGGATCCGGATACGCAGTATTTT.

CDR3 sequence reads: CASSFPGQVPHF. The CDR3, as DNA: TGTGCCAGCAGTTTTCCGGGACAGGTGCCGCATTTT. This chain uses TRBV27 with TRBJ1-5, with 8 bases identical to TRBD1. Looked up from germline, CDR1 is MNHEY and CDR2 is SMNVEV (reference sequence). V dropped 3 bases and J dropped 15; count of bases not matched to a gene: 7. The CDR3 runs to 12 residues.

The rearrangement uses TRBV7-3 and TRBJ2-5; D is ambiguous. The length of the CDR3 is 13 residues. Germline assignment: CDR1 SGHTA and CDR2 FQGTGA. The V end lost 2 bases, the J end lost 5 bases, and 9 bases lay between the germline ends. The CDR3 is CASSLFATETQYF. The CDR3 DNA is TGTGCCAGCAGCTTATTCGCCACGGAGACCCAGTACTTC.